The sequence of this T cell receptor beta chain was determined in a study of beta chain features in type 1 diabetes. Whole-study context: Healthy donors resembled patients in age, gender and cell yields. General observations from the study: Sequencing the cDNA could make cells with high TCR expression show up more than they should. VDJ junctions from type 1 diabetes patients carried fewer insertions and larger deletions.

Comments on this clone: Its antigen is still unknown.

Since all of the isolated RNA was reverse transcribed, expressed TCRB transcripts were what got sequenced. The method was immunoSEQ multiplex PCR; TCRdb's version includes in-frame clones alone and lacks a portion of them. The sample consists of 120,000 to 150,000 clones, 40% to 60% of them appearing once. Germline CDR1 reads MNHEY; CDR2 reads SMNVEV (reference sequence). Trimming removed 2 bases from V and 1 base from J, with 11 bases in between. The CDR3 totals 16 residues. Sequencing input: Tregs from blood. The J gene is TRBJ2-2, the V gene TRBV27, with a tentative D call TRBD1 (6 bases). The source is a man younger than 30 in good health. Here the CDR3 DNA reads TGTGCCAGCAGTTTAGGTCAGGGGCTGAACACCGGGGAGCTGTTTTTT. Encoded protein: CASSLGQGLNTGELFF.